A single sample gave rise to the 13 T cell receptor beta chains below, sequenced in a study of T cells in localized non-small cell lung cancer. TCRdb's copy holds only in-frame clones and misses some; the assay was immunoSEQ multiplex PCR. In the table there are 15,000 to 20,000 clones, approximately 90% of which are singletons. The sample in question was peripheral blood, obtained before any cancer treatment. These TCRs come from a man between 40 and 69 years old with stage I lung adenocarcinoma.

The CDR3 here is CATHARGTYEQYF. CDR3 sequence (DNA): TGTGCCACTCATGCCCGGGGGACCTACGAGCAGTACTTC. The genes are TRBV19 and TRBJ2-7, with D maybe TRBD2 (6 bases). V was cut by 10 bases and J by 2 bases, with 15 bases left in between. The CDR3 is made up of 13 amino acids. From germline, CDR1 is LNHDA and CDR2 SQIVND (reference sequence).

This chain connects TRBV29-1 to TRBJ1-1; D call uncertain. CDR1 is SQVTM and CDR2 is ANQGSEA in the germline V gene. V lost 5 bases and J lost 1, with 17 bases in between. CDR3 length: 15 amino acids. CDR3 sequence: CSVPWQITRNTEAFF. The CDR3 coding sequence is TGCAGCGTTCCTTGGCAGATAACTAGGAACACTGAAGCTTTCTTT.

The sample holds one count of this clone. In DNA, the CDR3 is TGTGCCAGCAGCTTAGATCGGGTATCAAGCAATGAGCAGTTCTTC. Its protein is CASSLDRVSSNEQFF. The V gene is TRBV11-2, the J gene TRBJ2-1; D gene ambiguous. Germline CDR1 reads SGHAT; CDR2 reads FQNNGV. The CDR3 length is 15 residues. The V end was cut by 0 bases, the J end by 6 bases, with 12 bases between.

This clone was recorded a few times. The CDR3 DNA sequence: TGTGCCAGCAGGCGGACAGGGAGAAACTATGGCTACACCTTC. Amino acid sequence: CASRRTGRNYGYTF. This chain links TRBV6-5 with TRBJ1-2, with 8 positions matching TRBD1. The CDR3 runs to 14 residues. CDR1 is MNHEY and CDR2 is SVGAGI in the germline V gene. V dropped 6 bases and J dropped 2; count of bases not matched to a gene: 5.

The V call is TRBV4-2, the J call TRBJ2-1; 8 bases map to TRBD1. J lost 2 bases, V lost 8 bases, and 11 bases had no gene match. Germline CDR1 LGHNA, CDR2 YNFKEQ. This CDR3 is 16 amino acids long. The CDR3 is CASGSGAGQAYNEQFF. In DNA, the CDR3 is TGTGCCAGCGGATCAGGGGCGGGACAGGCCTACAATGAGCAGTTCTTC.

The chain couples TRBV6-6 to TRBJ2-2; 7 nucleotides match TRBD2. Unmatched junction bases numbered 7, after V lost 0 bases and J lost 6 bases. The CDR3 contains 16 residues. The germline V gene has CDR1 MNHNY and CDR2 SVGAGI (reference sequence). DNA of the CDR3: TGTGCCAGCAGTTACTCGAATAGCGGGTTCCCCGGGGAGCTGTTTTTT. This translates into CASSYSNSGFPGELFF.

This clone has only one observation. The chain is built from TRBV19 and TRBJ2-7; D might be TRBD2 (5 bases). Between the trimmed V and J ends, which lost 0 bases and 2 bases, there was a span of 11 bases. The CDR3 has 15 residues. Per germline, CDR1 LNHDA and CDR2 SQIVND (reference sequence). In DNA, the CDR3 is TGTGCCAGTAGTATAGATCGGCGGGCCGCCTACGAGCAGTACTTC. Its protein is CASSIDRRAAYEQYF.

This rearrangement joins TRBV4-2 to TRBJ2-2; 9 positions match TRBD2. With V trimmed by 3 bases and J by 9 bases, 14 bases remained unmatched. CDR3 length: 17 amino acids. CDR1 is LGHNA, CDR2 YNFKEQ, per germline. The CDR3 region is CASSQKSTAGGTRELFF. The CDR3 DNA follows: TGTGCCAGCAGCCAGAAATCAACAGCGGGGGGCACGAGGGAGCTGTTTTTT.

The genes are TRBV13 and TRBJ2-2; D remains unclear. The CDR3 is made up of 13 amino acids. V lost 1 base to trimming and J lost 5 bases, with 5 bases between them. Per germline, CDR1 PRHDT and CDR2 FYEKMQ (reference sequence). This CDR3 is CASSLEGTGELFF. CDR3 DNA: TGTGCCAGCAGCTTAGAGGGTACCGGGGAGCTGTTTTTT.

The V gene is TRBV19, the J gene TRBJ1-3; D is ambiguous. The CDR3 is 14 residues long. The ends were cut back, 4 bases at V and 4 bases at J, with 11 bases in the middle. Germline assignment: CDR1 LNHDA and CDR2 SQIVND (reference sequence). CDR3: CASSTPDRGNTIYF. In DNA form, the CDR3 reads TGTGCCAGTAGTACCCCGGACCGCGGAAACACCATATATTTT.

This clone has just one count. The gene calls are TRBV5-5 and TRBJ1-1; 8 nucleotides agree with TRBD1. CDR1 and CDR2 from the germline V gene are SGHKS and YYEKEE (reference sequence). This CDR3 spans 15 amino acids. The V and J ends lost 3 bases and 0 bases, in that order; junction bases with no gene match: 4. CDR3 loop: CASSSWTGLNTEAFF. The CDR3 bases are TGTGCCAGCAGCTCCTGGACAGGGCTGAACACTGAAGCTTTCTTT.

This clone turned up a few times. The chain has TRBV4-1 and TRBJ2-7; 8 nucleotides line up with TRBD1. V shed 1 base, J shed 7 bases, and the junction held 12 bases outside the gene matches. The CDR3 has 16 amino acids. Germline loops: CDR1 MGHRA, CDR2 YSYEKL. The CDR3 protein is CASSQVLGQGAWEQYF. In DNA, the CDR3 is TGCGCCAGCAGCCAAGTCTTAGGACAGGGTGCATGGGAGCAGTACTTC.

The rearrangement uses TRBV30 and TRBJ2-3; TRBD2 matches at 10 bases. V lost 0 bases, J lost 6 bases, and 6 bases stayed unmatched. Germline CDR1 reads GTSNPN; CDR2 reads SVGIG (reference sequence). The CDR3 is made up of 15 amino acids. CDR3 residues: CAWSVLAGIKDTQYF. The CDR3 DNA reads TGTGCCTGGAGTGTACTAGCGGGAATCAAGGATACGCAGTATTTT.